The rows below give T cell receptor beta chains drawn from one sample of a study of cytomegalovirus exposure and HLA in healthy donors. Here immunoSEQ multiplex PCR was the method, and the copy in TCRdb shows in-frame clones only, minus some. This sample has about 120,000 clones; about 64% occur once, and the top ten carry roughly 8.3%. The specimen sequenced was PBMCs. The receptors were gathered from a man aged 18-30 years in good health and CMV-seropositive. The CDR3 runs from the conserved cysteine through the conserved F or W. A D gene is named only where the DNA matches it firmly. Only part of the rows carry a size: once, few, many, or a class if the clone is expanded.

>TRBV6-6|NA|TRBJ2-1|NA
CASTIGGGYNEQFF
TGTGCCAGCACTATAGGGGGTGGCTACAATGAGCAGTTCTTC
>TRBV5-4|NA|TRBJ1-1|NA
CASSLRTPGGVTEAFF
TGTGCCAGCAGCTTGAGGACCCCGGGGGGGGTTACTGAAGCTTTCTTT
>TRBV18|NA|TRBJ1-4|TRBD1
CASSPRTGKSGTNEKLFF
TGTGCCAGCTCACCAAGGACAGGGAAAAGCGGAACTAATGAAAAACTGTTTTTT
>TRBV5-5|NA|TRBJ2-5|NA
CASSLKAGSETQYF
TGTGCCAGCAGCTTGAAGGCGGGGTCGGAGACCCAGTACTTC
>TRBV5-6|NA|TRBJ1-2|NA
CASSLWTLNYGYTF
TGTGCCAGCAGCTTGTGGACTCTCAACTATGGCTACACCTTC
>TRBV28|NA|TRBJ1-4|TRBD1
CASSLQGRGEKLFF
TGTGCCAGCAGCCTACAGGGGAGAGGGGAAAAACTGTTTTTT
>TRBV7-6|NA|TRBJ1-2|TRBD1
CASSATGNGYTF
TGTGCCAGCAGCGCGACAGGGAATGGCTACACCTTC
>TRBV18|few|TRBJ1-5|NA
CASSPDRGGNQPQHF
TGTGCCAGCTCACCGGATAGGGGGGGTAATCAGCCCCAGCATTTT
>TRBV5-6|NA|TRBJ1-4|NA
CASSLGRVRDEKLFF
TGTGCCAGCAGCTTGGGGAGGGTACGGGATGAAAAACTGTTTTTT
>TRBV2|NA|TRBJ2-1|NA
CASGDGSSYNEQFF
TGTGCCAGCGGGGACGGGAGCTCCTACAATGAGCAGTTCTTC
>TRBV10-1|NA|TRBJ2-2|NA
CASSFDSITGELFF
TGCGCCAGCAGTTTCGACAGCATCACCGGGGAGCTGTTTTTT
>TRBV7-2|NA|TRBJ1-1|NA
CASSLERQNTEAFF
TGTGCCAGCAGCTTAGAGAGACAGAACACTGAAGCTTTCTTT
>TRBV2|once|TRBJ1-5|NA
CASVAGLSNQPQHF
TGTGCCAGCGTAGCAGGGCTTAGCAATCAGCCCCAGCATTTT
>TRBV12-5|NA|TRBJ2-4|TRBD1
CASALDRAVNIQYF
TGTGCTAGTGCCCTAGACAGGGCTGTAAACATTCAGTACTTC
>TRBV6-1|NA|TRBJ1-6|TRBD1
CASSEAGQASSPLHF
TGTGCCAGCAGTGAAGCGGGACAGGCTAGTTCACCCCTCCACTTT
>TRBV28|few|TRBJ1-4|TRBD1
CASSWTGERGKLFF
TGTGCCAGCAGCTGGACAGGGGAGAGGGGAAAACTGTTTTTT
>TRBV7-9|NA|TRBJ1-6|TRBD1
CASSLGATGGHSPLHF
TGTGCCAGCAGCCTCGGGGCGACAGGGGGTCATTCACCCCTCCACTTT
>TRBV18|NA|TRBJ2-3|TRBD2
CASSPPSRPVRGGTDTQYF
TGTGCCAGCTCACCACCATCAAGGCCGGTGCGGGGGGGCACAGATACGCAGTATTTT
>TRBV5-6|many|TRBJ2-7|NA
CASSHESDPYEQYF
TGTGCCAGCAGCCACGAAAGCGACCCCTACGAGCAGTACTTC
>TRBV14|medium-sized|TRBJ2-7|TRBD1
CASSQVHRGYEQYF
TGTGCCAGCAGCCAAGTCCACAGGGGTTACGAGCAGTACTTC
>TRBV5-6|few|TRBJ1-2|TRBD1
CASSHVDRTYYGYTF
TGTGCCAGCAGCCACGTGGACAGGACCTACTATGGCTACACCTTC
>TRBV18|NA|TRBJ1-5|NA
CVSSHTGQGQPQHF
TGTGTCAGCTCACACACAGGGCAAGGTCAGCCCCAGCATTTT
>TRBV7-9|few|TRBJ2-4|NA
CASSQADGGQNIQYF
TGTGCCAGCAGCCAAGCTGACGGGGGGCAAAACATTCAGTACTTC
>TRBV7-9|NA|TRBJ2-3|NA
CASSTVVDTQYF
TGTGCCAGCAGCACCGTAGTGGATACGCAGTATTTT
>TRBV4-1|NA|TRBJ1-5|NA
CASSQAPTERGQPQHF
TGCGCCAGCAGCCAGGCACCGACAGAGCGGGGTCAGCCCCAGCATTTT
>TRBV10-1|NA|TRBJ1-3|NA
CASDFAGVTSGNTIYF
TGCGCCAGCGACTTCGCCGGGGTTACCTCTGGAAACACCATATATTTT
>TRBV7-9|NA|TRBJ1-2|TRBD1
CSSSLEKGTEFLYGYTF
TGTTCCAGCAGCTTAGAAAAGGGGACAGAGTTTCTCTATGGCTACACCTTC
>TRBV5-6|NA|TRBJ2-3|NA
CASSPVNADTQYF
TGTGCCAGCAGCCCCGTAAATGCAGATACGCAGTATTTT
>TRBV6-5|NA|TRBJ2-7|NA
CASSYSGDINEQYF
TGTGCCAGCAGTTACTCGGGTGACATTAACGAGCAGTACTTC
>TRBV30|NA|TRBJ2-7|NA
CAWTGANSYEQYF
TGTGCCTGGACCGGAGCTAACTCCTACGAGCAGTACTTC
>TRBV6-1|NA|TRBJ1-1|TRBD1
CASSLGQGGTEAFF
TGTGCCAGCAGTCTCGGACAGGGAGGCACTGAAGCTTTCTTT
>TRBV4-2|few|TRBJ2-5|NA
CASSQGPGSGQETQYF
TGTGCCAGCAGCCAAGGCCCGGGGTCGGGGCAAGAGACCCAGTACTTC
>TRBV28|NA|TRBJ2-1|NA
CASSFPSSYNEQFF
TGTGCCAGCAGTTTTCCGTCCAGTTACAATGAGCAGTTCTTC
>TRBV7-9|NA|TRBJ2-5|TRBD2
CAYPSGAGQETQYF
TGTGCCTATCCTAGCGGGGCCGGACAAGAGACCCAGTACTTC
>TRBV15|NA|TRBJ1-1|NA
CATSVAVLNTEAFF
TGTGCCACCAGCGTAGCCGTCCTGAACACTGAAGCTTTCTTT
>TRBV28|NA|TRBJ1-4|NA
CASSQTVFNEKLFF
TGTGCCAGCAGTCAGACAGTTTTTAATGAAAAACTGTTTTTT
>TRBV7-8|NA|TRBJ2-6|TRBD2
CASSLEAGGPLGANVLTF
TGTGCCAGCAGCTTAGAAGCGGGGGGGCCACTTGGGGCCAACGTCCTGACTTTC
>TRBV6-6|NA|TRBJ2-5|NA
CASSYSGRGQETQYF
TGTGCCAGCAGTTACTCGGGAAGGGGCCAAGAGACCCAGTACTTC
>TRBV5-1|NA|TRBJ2-7|NA
CASSVGGTILYEQYF
TGCGCCAGCAGTGTGGGCGGGACGATCCTCTACGAGCAGTACTTC
>TRBV5-3|NA|TRBJ1-2|NA
CARRSRPRGYGYTF
TGTGCCAGACGTAGTCGCCCTCGGGGCTATGGCTACACCTTC
>TRBV11-2|NA|TRBJ2-4|TRBD2
CASSSTGRGWDIQYF
TGTGCCAGCAGCTCCACGGGGAGGGGTTGGGACATTCAGTACTTC
>TRBV21-1|NA|TRBJ2-1|NA
CASSWKWSYNEQFF
TGTGCCAGCAGCTGGAAGTGGAGTTACAATGAGCAGTTCTTC
>TRBV5-6|NA|TRBJ1-2|TRBD1
CASSSYGTGKGYTF
TGTGCCAGCAGCTCGTATGGGACAGGGAAGGGCTACACCTTC
>TRBV9|once|TRBJ1-2|TRBD1
CASSYQRTGGLYGYTF
TGTGCCAGCAGCTACCAGCGGACAGGCGGGCTCTATGGCTACACCTTC
>TRBV15|NA|TRBJ2-7|TRBD1
CATSRDRGSYEQYF
TGTGCCACCAGCAGGGACAGGGGGTCTTACGAGCAGTACTTC
>TRBV28|NA|TRBJ2-3|TRBD2
CASSLWGGGTDTQYF
TGTGCCAGCAGTTTATGGGGCGGGGGGACAGATACGCAGTATTTT
>TRBV7-9|NA|TRBJ1-4|NA
CASSLGDTPNEKLFF
TGTGCCAGCAGCTTAGGGGACACACCTAATGAAAAACTGTTTTTT
>TRBV6-1|few|TRBJ1-5|NA
CASKLSGDSNQPQHF
TGTGCCAGCAAACTGTCCGGGGATAGCAATCAGCCCCAGCATTTT
>TRBV10-1|NA|TRBJ2-5|NA
CASSQGSQETQYF
TGCGCCAGCAGTCAGGGGTCCCAAGAGACCCAGTACTTC
>TRBV19|NA|TRBJ1-1|NA
CASSLTGFTEAFF
TGTGCCAGTAGTCTGACGGGTTTCACTGAAGCTTTCTTT
>TRBV7-9|NA|TRBJ1-4|NA
CASSDRASGNEKLFF
TGTGCCAGCAGCGACCGGGCCTCGGGAAATGAAAAACTGTTTTTT